The 14 T cell receptor beta chains given below trace back to one sample, sequenced in a study of high-grade serous ovarian cancer treatment subgroups. Clones were sequenced by immunoSEQ multiplex PCR, and TCRdb holds only the in-frame ones, with some missing. The table has 4,000 or so clones, roughly 70% seen once; the top ten hold approximately 12%. Tumor tissue was taken before any definitive surgery or chemotherapy was given. The sample taken for sequencing was tumor tissue. The receptors were gathered from a human donor with high-grade serous ovarian cancer.

The chain uses TRBV6-6 and TRBJ1-1, with D perhaps TRBD1 (6 bases). The V gene's germline CDR1 is MNHNY and CDR2 SVGAGI (reference sequence). The germline V and J ends were trimmed by 5 bases and 6 bases, with 19 bases remaining between them. The CDR3 covers 15 residues. CDR3 loop: CASSLIPQGTAEAFF. In nucleotides, the CDR3 is TGTGCCAGCAGTCTGATCCCACAGGGTACGGCTGAAGCTTTCTTT.

J is TRBJ2-1 and V is TRBV13, with TRBD2 identical over 8 bases. Looked up from germline, CDR1 is PRHDT and CDR2 is FYEKMQ (reference sequence). This CDR3 contains 19 residues. V dropped 1 base and J dropped 5; count of bases not matched to a gene: 16. The CDR3 DNA reads as TGTGCCAGCAGCTTAGACGGCGGGGGGCGTTCTTATATAAACAATGAGCAGTTCTTC. This encodes CASSLDGGGRSYINNEQFF.

The table lists this clone with a count of one. For the CDR3, the DNA is TGTGCCAGCAGCTTAGATTATGGAGGGCCCTATGGCTACACCTTC. Encoded protein: CASSLDYGGPYGYTF. The chain combines TRBV11-2 with TRBJ1-2; D gene unclear. The CDR3 covers 15 residues. CDR1 is SGHAT and CDR2 is FQNNGV in the germline V gene. V was cut by 0 bases and J by 4 bases, with 12 bases left in between.

This clone has a handful of counts. This chain links TRBV30 with TRBJ1-1; D call uncertain. Germline V gives CDR1 GTSNPN, CDR2 SVGIG (reference sequence). Deletions cut 1 base from V and 1 base from J, with 19 bases between. There are 17 residues in the CDR3. The CDR3 region is CAWSAPGQVVGNTEAFF. CDR3 coding DNA: TGTGCCTGGAGTGCCCCTGGGCAGGTAGTTGGGAACACTGAAGCTTTCTTT.

The V call is TRBV2, the J call TRBJ2-5, with 12 bases aligning to TRBD2. The CDR3 has 16 residues. V lost 4 bases and J lost 5; bases outside the gene matches: 8. CDR1 and CDR2 (germline): SNHLY, FYNNEI. Here the CDR3 DNA reads TGTGCCAGCAGTGGATCTAGCGGGGGGGCCCGTGAGACCCAGTACTTC. Protein product: CASSGSSGGARETQYF.

The chain has TRBV7-2 and TRBJ1-2, with D maybe TRBD1 (5 bases). CDR3 length: 15 residues. Germline-derived CDR1 and CDR2 are SGHTA and FQGNSA. Trimming cost V 1 base and J 0 bases, with 9 bases left between them. The DNA for the CDR3 is TGTGCCAGCAGCTTAGATGGGGACTCTAACTATGGCTACACCTTC. It encodes CASSLDGDSNYGYTF.

This clone was counted between two and nine times. J is TRBJ2-7 and V is TRBV7-8; TRBD1 agrees at 9 bases. This CDR3 has 15 residues. The germline gives CDR1 SGHVS, CDR2 FQNEAQ. V trimming: 5 bases; J trimming: 0 bases; junction bases outside the gene matches: 5. Written as DNA, the CDR3 is TGTGCCAGCAGCATAGGACAGGGGCCCTCCTACGAGCAGTACTTC. Translated: CASSIGQGPSYEQYF.

The V call is TRBV9, the J call TRBJ1-3; D is unresolved. The CDR3 runs 13 residues. Trimming removed 4 bases from V and 4 bases from J, with 9 bases in between. In germline, CDR1 is SGDLS, CDR2 YYNGEE. The chain's CDR3 is CASSIRSGNTIYF. For the CDR3, the DNA is TGTGCCAGCAGCATAAGATCGGGAAACACCATATATTTT.

The gene calls are TRBV4-1 and TRBJ1-1; D call uncertain. Trimming took 1 base from V and 4 from J, leaving 13 bases between them. The CDR3 consists of 15 residues. The V gene's germline CDR1 is MGHRA and CDR2 YSYEKL. CDR3 nucleotides: TGCGCCAGCAGCCAAGTGCCGTTTGGGAGCACTGAAGCTTTCTTT. Translation: CASSQVPFGSTEAFF.

This sequence joins TRBV7-6 and TRBJ2-1; 10 bases align to TRBD2. The ends lost 5 bases at V and 10 bases at J; junction bases unmatched: 14. Per germline, CDR1 SGHVS and CDR2 FNYEAQ. This CDR3 spans 16 amino acids. The CDR3 DNA follows: TGTGCCAGCAGCATGTTAGCGGGGGGCCTTTACGAGGAGCAGTTCTTC. Its translation: CASSMLAGGLYEEQFF.

This clone has just a few counts. The chain carries TRBV19 and TRBJ1-1; D is uncertain. The germline V gene encodes CDR1 LNHDA and CDR2 SQIVND (reference sequence). The CDR3 totals 16 residues. Trimming took off 5 bases at V and 1 base at J, with 17 bases between the two ends. The DNA for the CDR3 is TGTGCCAGTAGTTTCAACCCTTCTGGGTGGAACACTGAAGCTTTCTTT. As protein: CASSFNPSGWNTEAFF.

The J gene is TRBJ1-2, the V gene TRBV5-5, with D tentatively TRBD1 (6 bases). The CDR3 has 14 residues. Germline lookup yields CDR1 SGHKS and CDR2 YYEKEE (reference sequence). With 0 bases removed from V and 2 bases from J, the gap between germline ends came to 8 bases. As DNA, the CDR3 is TGTGCCAGCAGCTTGGTGCAGGGGAACTATGGCTACACCTTC. Amino acid sequence: CASSLVQGNYGYTF. Based on the CDR3 plus reference TRBV5-5 and TRBJ1-2, the full variable domain is DAGVTQSPTHLIKTRGQQVTLRCSPISGHKSVSWYQQVLGQGPQFIFQYYEKEERGRGNFPDRFSARQFPNYSSELNVNALLLGDSALYLCASSLVQGNYGYTFGSGTRLTVV.

The CDR3 spells CASSYGTDTQYF. The DNA for the CDR3 is TGTGCCAGCAGTTACGGAACAGATACGCAGTATTTT. The rearrangement joins TRBV6-5 to TRBJ2-3; no firm D call. Trimming left V 2 bases short and J 3 bases short, with 3 bases between. Germline values: CDR1 MNHEY, CDR2 SVGAGI. The CDR3 covers 12 residues.

This clone was recorded only once. The J gene is TRBJ1-2, the V gene TRBV18; D unresolved. Germline V gene sequence: CDR1 KGHSH, CDR2 LQKENI. V was shortened by 4 bases and J by 5 bases, with 11 bases between the two germline ends. This CDR3 comprises 13 residues. Here the CDR3 reads CASSLDEGYGYTF. The CDR3, as DNA: TGTGCCAGCTCACTGGATGAGGGTTATGGCTACACCTTC.